Sequencing of this T cell receptor (beta chain) was carried out in a study of T-cell memory formation after mild COVID-19. Study details: Largely, the TCR clusters proved donor specific.

Findings of the study overall: In pre-infection memory, a portion of responding clones appeared, which suggested that cross-reactive memory joined. The CD4+ clones that contracted clustered mainly within CM and EM, and the CD8+ clones concentrated in EMRA. The study found balanced CD4/CD8 in clones contracting day 15 to 85 and a CD4+ lean in later expanders.

Germline CDR1 and CDR2: ENHRY and SYGVKD. Trimming shortened V by 2 bases and J by 1 base, and 6 bases separated the two germline ends. This CDR3 region has 13 residues. TCRdb ran MiXCR on the 5' RACE reads and lists one entry per CDR3 protein. The sample consists of about 270,000 distinct CDR3 sequences, roughly 17% of them appearing once. A word on this clonotype: The antigen remains unidentified.

This clonotype was obtained from a man between 18 and 29 years old who had mild COVID-19 (a few samples of this study predate the infection). Cell type and time point are not known. The V gene is TRBV10-3, the J gene TRBJ2-7; the D gene is possibly TRBD1 (6 bases). Input material: PBMCs or a T cell subset sorted from them (not recorded which). The CDR3 here is CAISERGSYEQYV. The CDR3 DNA reads as TGTGCCATCAGTGAGAGGGGGTCCTACGAGCAGTACGTC.